This T cell receptor beta chain comes out of a study of cytomegalovirus exposure and HLA in healthy donors. Overall study results and limits: The study recorded 150 to 200 TCR beta chains that were cytomegalovirus-associated. Presence/absence analyses rested on an assumption that sequencing depth was roughly uniform across donors.

The PCR employed 60 Vbeta primers together with 13 Jbeta primers. Generated by immunoSEQ multiplex PCR, the TCRdb table keeps only in-frame clones and is missing some. The sample table sets out 150,000 to 200,000 clones. Likely unrecorded immune exposures existed in these nominally healthy donors. A remark on this clone: No antigen is known for it. Sequence at one end of the junction differs from germline and may be a read error. Other DNA sequences within the sample encode an identical CDR3.

The germline V gene has CDR1 SGHRS and CDR2 YFSETQ. The CDR3 contains 14 residues. The source of this sequence is a woman aged 60-75 years in good health and CMV-seronegative. The material sequenced was PBMCs. The chain couples TRBV5-1 to TRBJ1-1; 8 nucleotides line up with TRBD1. Here the CDR3 reads CASSLGTGNTEAFF. The CDR3 DNA reads TGCGCCAGCAGCTTGGGGACAGGGAACACTGAGGCTTTCTTT.